This T cell receptor beta chain was recorded in a study of T cells in Graves' hyperthyroidism and ophthalmopathy. The CDR3 has 11 amino acids. The V end lost 5 bases, the J end lost 8 bases, and 12 bases lay between the germline ends. The germline V gene encodes CDR1 SQVTM and CDR2 ANQGSEA. The investigators amplified TCR beta CDR3 regions from RNA transcripts. The primer set for the first-round RT-PCR of the TCR CDR3 was HTBI. TCRdb reanalysed the multiplex PCR reads using MiXCR and keeps one entry per CDR3 protein. The sample consists of around 300,000 distinct CDR3 sequences, about 15% of them appearing once.

This clonotype was sampled from a woman aged 25 to 45 with Graves' hyperthyroidism. This chain links TRBV29-1 with TRBJ1-2; possibly TRBD1 for D (5 bases). Sequences were obtained from blood. As DNA, the CDR3 is TGCAGCGTTCCAGGGAAAGGCGGCTACACCTTC. Protein: CSVPGKGGYTF.